The 26 T cell receptor beta chains listed next were all sequenced from one sample in a study of cytomegalovirus exposure and HLA in healthy donors. PCR primers comprised 60 Vbeta and 13 Jbeta primers. Only in-frame clones appear in the TCRdb table, and some are missing; sequencing was by immunoSEQ multiplex PCR. The sample lists over 150,000 clones, 70% to 85% occurring once. The sample consisted of PBMCs. These receptors all come from a man over 45 in good health and CMV-seropositive.

The chain has TRBV5-1 and TRBJ1-1; 9 bases agree with TRBD1. The length of the CDR3 is 16 residues. J lost 3 bases, V lost 4 bases, and 10 bases had no gene match. From germline, CDR1 is SGHRS and CDR2 YFSETQ. The CDR3 DNA sequence: TGCGCCAGCAGCCGGACGGACAGGGGAGGGGACACTGAAGCTTTCTTT. This translates into CASSRTDRGGDTEAFF.

The chain uses TRBV7-8 and TRBJ2-5; 8 bases match TRBD1. This CDR3 contains 16 residues. From germline, CDR1 is SGHVS and CDR2 FQNEAQ. Unmatched junction bases numbered 12, after V lost 6 bases and J lost 3 bases. CDR3 nucleotides: TGTGCCAGCAGAGGAAGGAGGGACAGGCGGAAAGAGACCCAGTACTTC. Translated, it gives CASRGRRDRRKETQYF.

This clone turned up a few times. This CDR3 reads CASSAPGLAISYNEQFF. In nucleotides, the CDR3 is TGTGCCAGCAGCGCTCCGGGACTAGCCATCTCCTACAATGAGCAGTTCTTC. This rearrangement joins TRBV7-2 to TRBJ2-1, with 9 bases identical to TRBD2. Per the germline V gene, CDR1 is SGHTA and CDR2 is FQGNSA. V trimming: 5 bases; J trimming: 0 bases; junction bases outside the gene matches: 8. This CDR3 comprises 17 residues.

The chain uses TRBV7-6 and TRBJ2-1; 10 nucleotides line up with TRBD2. Germline V gives CDR1 SGHVS, CDR2 FNYEAQ. CDR3 size: 14 residues. Germline trimming cut 6 bases from V and 8 bases from J; bases unmatched to any gene: 7. CDR3: CASSAASGGYEQFF. The CDR3 nucleotides read TGTGCCAGCAGTGCGGCTAGCGGGGGTTATGAGCAGTTCTTC.

The gene calls are TRBV19 and TRBJ1-6, with D uncertain. The CDR3 has 16 amino acids. Trimming cost V 6 bases and J 0 bases, with 12 bases left between them. CDR1 LNHDA and CDR2 SQIVND come from the germline V gene (reference sequence). The CDR3 spells CASSKESSSYNSPLHF. The DNA of the CDR3 is TGTGCCAGTAGCAAAGAATCGAGCTCCTATAATTCACCCCTCCACTTT.

The chain couples TRBV2 to TRBJ2-7, with D uncertain. Germline CDR1 and CDR2: SNHLY and FYNNEI. This CDR3 region has 12 residues. Trimming stripped 7 bases from V and 3 bases from J, with 10 bases between. The CDR3 protein is CASTVAVYEQYF. The CDR3 bases are TGTGCCAGCACGGTGGCGGTCTACGAGCAGTACTTC.

This clone is a singleton in its sample. The chain combines TRBV6-1 with TRBJ2-3; 9 bases agree with TRBD2. Germline V CDR1 and CDR2: MNHNS, SASEGT. This CDR3 has 15 amino acids. J lost 5 bases, V lost 3 bases, and 6 bases had no gene match. The CDR3 nucleotides read TGTGCCAGCAGTGACTTGCGGGGGGGCCTAGATACGCAGTATTTT. Its protein is CASSDLRGGLDTQYF.

V usage is TRBV6-1 and J usage is TRBJ1-2; D is undetermined. This CDR3 spans 14 amino acids. CDR1 MNHNS and CDR2 SASEGT come from the germline V gene. V lost 2 bases, J lost 7 bases, and 14 bases lay in between. The CDR3 DNA follows: TGTGCCAGCAGTGAAACCCTCCGAGCTGTTGGCTACACCTTC. It is translated as CASSETLRAVGYTF.

The chain couples TRBV6-5 to TRBJ2-5, with D unresolved. Trimming pared 5 bases from V and 4 bases from J, leaving 8 bases between. The CDR3 sequence is 12 residues long. Looked up from germline, CDR1 is MNHEY and CDR2 is SVGAGI. The CDR3 loop is CASSVGGETQYF. CDR3 nucleotides: TGTGCCAGCAGTGTCGGTGGAGAGACCCAGTACTTC.

The V call is TRBV30, the J call TRBJ1-6, with 7 bases matching TRBD1. V lost 1 base to trimming and J lost 2 bases; unmatched junction nucleotides: 5. Germline CDR1 is GTSNPN and CDR2 is SVGIG (reference sequence). The CDR3 runs 16 residues. The CDR3 DNA reads TGTGCCTGGAGTGGCCAGACAGGGCCCTATAATTCACCCCTCCACTTT. Amino acid sequence: CAWSGQTGPYNSPLHF.

V usage is TRBV5-1 and J usage is TRBJ2-7; 9 bases line up with TRBD1. J lost 2 bases, V lost 4 bases, and 4 bases had no gene match. Germline CDR1 reads SGHRS; CDR2 reads YFSETQ. The CDR3 has 14 amino acids. CDR3 in amino acids: CASSPGQGPYEQYF. CDR3 DNA: TGCGCCAGCAGCCCGGGACAGGGACCCTACGAGCAGTACTTC.

With respect to this clone: Compared with germline, one end of the junction differs, possibly owing to a read error. The V and J genes are TRBV5-1 and TRBJ2-2; the D gene is possibly TRBD2 (5 bases). The CDR3 consists of 17 residues. The germline CDR1 and CDR2 sequences are SGHRS and YFSETQ. This CDR3 is CASSLAGPFAIPGEMFF. The CDR3 nucleotides read TGCGCCAGCAGCTTGGCCGGCCCGTTTGCGATCCCCGGGGAGATGTTTTTT.

The V call is TRBV13, the J call TRBJ1-3; no clear D. Germline lookup yields CDR1 PRHDT and CDR2 FYEKMQ (reference sequence). The V and J ends lost 4 bases and 0 bases respectively, with 10 bases between them. This CDR3 is 15 amino acids long. CDR3 coding DNA: TGTGCCAGCAGCTATGGACTGGACTCTGGAAACACCATATATTTT. Residues: CASSYGLDSGNTIYF.

The CDR3 coding sequence is TGTGCCAGCAGCTTAGCGGCGGGGTCGGACTACGAGCAGTACTTC. Amino acids: CASSLAAGSDYEQYF. V and J are TRBV7-2 and TRBJ2-7, with D perhaps matching TRBD2 (6 bases). The length of the CDR3 is 15 residues. Trimming took 0 bases from V and 3 from J, leaving 12 bases between them. Germline V lookup: CDR1 SGHTA, CDR2 FQGNSA.

The rearrangement joins TRBV10-1 to TRBJ2-7; unclear D gene. The ends were cut back, 3 bases at V and 2 bases at J, with 5 bases in the middle. The CDR3 contains 12 residues. Germline V lookup: CDR1 WNHNN, CDR2 SYGVQD (reference sequence). The CDR3 sequence is CASSDRTYEQYF. The CDR3 DNA sequence: TGCGCCAGCAGTGACAGGACCTACGAGCAGTACTTC.

V gene TRBV5-1 combines with J gene TRBJ2-6; the D is unclear. The V gene lost 2 bases and the J gene lost 0 bases, with 6 bases spanning the gap. Looked up from germline, CDR1 is SGHRS and CDR2 is YFSETQ. The CDR3 runs to 15 residues. CDR3 residues: CASSLQSSGANVLTF. DNA for the CDR3: TGCGCCAGCAGCTTACAGAGCTCTGGGGCCAACGTCCTGACTTTC.

V gene TRBV4-3 combines with J gene TRBJ2-2; 7 bases agree with TRBD2. V gave up 0 bases and J gave up 0 bases; unmatched junction bases: 7. CDR1 and CDR2 from the germline V gene are LGHNA and YSLEER. The CDR3 consists of 18 residues. The CDR3 sequence is CASSQEGGGRANTGELFF. As DNA, the CDR3 is TGCGCCAGCAGCCAAGAGGGGGGGGGACGGGCGAACACCGGGGAGCTGTTTTTT.

By share of the sample, this clone is medium-sized. The rearrangement uses TRBV2 and TRBJ2-1; the match to TRBD2 covers 11 bases. CDR3 length: 15 residues. V shed 7 bases, J shed 7 bases, and the junction held 9 bases outside the gene matches. Germline CDR1 is SNHLY and CDR2 is FYNNEI. CDR3: CASKFTSGGWNEQFF. CDR3 coding DNA: TGTGCCAGCAAGTTCACTAGCGGGGGATGGAATGAGCAGTTCTTC.

CDR3 nucleotide sequence: TGTGCCAGCAGCCCAACTATTAGTTATGCAGATACGCAGTATTTT. This gives the protein CASSPTISYADTQYF. V and J are TRBV6-5 and TRBJ2-3; D is unclear. The CDR3 runs 15 residues. V lost 6 bases to trimming and J lost 4 bases, with 17 bases between them. The germline gives CDR1 MNHEY, CDR2 SVGAGI.

This chain joins TRBV10-2 and TRBJ1-2; 8 nucleotides match TRBD1. In germline, CDR1 is WSHSY, CDR2 SAAADI. This CDR3 spans 13 amino acids. V lost 4 bases, J lost 5 bases, and 3 bases stayed unmatched. The CDR3 protein is CASSVRGQYGYTF. CDR3 coding DNA: TGCGCCAGCAGTGTCAGGGGGCAGTATGGCTACACCTTC.

This clone turned up a few times. The genes are TRBV19 and TRBJ2-1; TRBD2 matches 10 bases. CDR1 is LNHDA, CDR2 SQIVND, per germline (reference sequence). This CDR3 has 15 amino acids. V shed 7 bases, J shed 7 bases, and the junction held 10 bases outside the gene matches. As DNA, the CDR3 is TGTGCCAGTACTCCGGGACTAGCGTCCTTGAATGAGCAGTTCTTC. Its translation: CASTPGLASLNEQFF.

Turning to this clone: Relative to the germline gene, one junction end is altered; a read error may explain this. The chain combines TRBV30 with TRBJ2-3; TRBD2 aligns across 10 bases. This CDR3 contains 14 residues. CDR1 is GTSNPN and CDR2 is SVGIG in the germline V gene (reference sequence). Here the CDR3 DNA reads TGTGCCGGGAGAGCGGGGGGGAGCACAGATACGCAGTATTTT. Protein product: CAGRAGGSTDTQYF. The complete variable domain, with remaining parts taken from reference TRBV30 and TRBJ2-3, reads SQTIHQWPATLVQPVGSPLSLECTVEGTSNPNLYWYRQAAGRGLQLLFYSVGIGQISSEVPQNLSASRPQDRQFILSSKKLLLSDSGFYLCAGRAGGSTDTQYFGPGTRLTVL.

CDR3 bases: TGTGCCAGCAGCAGGGACAGGGCCTTACGCTTTAACTATGGCTACACCTTC. The encoded protein is CASSRDRALRFNYGYTF. This chain links TRBV5-4 with TRBJ1-2, with 9 bases matching TRBD1. CDR3 length: 17 amino acids. V lost 4 bases and J lost 1; bases outside the gene matches: 11. The V gene's germline CDR1 is SGHNT and CDR2 YYREEE (reference sequence).

The genes are TRBV28 and TRBJ2-1; TRBD2 matches at 9 bases. V was pared by 4 bases and J by 7 bases, with 5 bases of the junction left unmatched. The CDR3 extends over 14 amino acids. Germline CDR1 is MDHEN and CDR2 is SYDVKM. The CDR3 region has the DNA TGTGCCAGCAGTTATGGCGGGGGGGGGAATGAGCAGTTCTTC. Its translation is CASSYGGGGNEQFF.

This chain uses TRBV4-3 with TRBJ1-2; 7 bases line up with TRBD1. The CDR3 sequence is 14 residues long. After removal of 3 bases from V and 4 bases from J, the junction contained 5 bases not matched to a gene. Germline V gene lookup returns CDR1 LGHNA and CDR2 YSLEER. CDR3 DNA sequence: TGCGCCAGCAGCCAGTTACAGGGGAGCTATGGCTACACCTTC. It specifies CASSQLQGSYGYTF.

A few counts support this clone. The chain uses TRBV7-9 and TRBJ2-2, with 11 bases fitting TRBD2. The CDR3 has 18 residues. The V gene's germline CDR1 is SEHNR and CDR2 FQNEAQ (reference sequence). Trimming took 6 bases from V and 0 from J; bases not matched to a gene: 9. The CDR3 DNA sequence: TGTGCCAGCAGATATCGGCTAGCGGGGGGCGCGAACACCGGGGAGCTGTTTTTT. As protein: CASRYRLAGGANTGELFF.